This TCR beta chain was identified in a study of CD8 T cells in Susac syndrome. Random hexamers were used to reverse transcribe the RNA input (about 0.45 to 1 ug). Coverage of TCR beta CDR3 amplification by immunoSEQ multiplex PCR extended to 54 Vbeta and 13 Jbeta. TCRdb independently ran MiXCR on the immunoSEQ multiplex PCR reads; one entry per CDR3 protein. The sample includes around 200,000 distinct CDR3 sequences, roughly 94% of them seen just once. Sequencing of TCR beta was performed on blood CD8+ T cells and on blood CD4+ T cells. Included as multiple sclerosis controls were treatment-naive patients who had stable or active relapsing-remitting disease. FACS enriched CD8+ TEMRA cells, while bulk CD8+ and CD4+ were negatively isolated. This clonotype appeared once. The CDR3 totals 14 residues. The V end lost 7 bases, the J end lost 4 bases, and 14 bases lay between the germline ends. Germline values: CDR1 GTSNPN, CDR2 SVGIG (reference sequence).

The source is a human donor with multiple sclerosis. Sequencing was done on a sample of CD4+ T cells from PBMCs. The J gene is TRBJ1-6, the V gene TRBV30; D is undetermined. The CDR3 loop reads CASQVNLYNSPLHF. The CDR3 region has the DNA TGTGCCTCCCAAGTGAACCTATATAATTCACCCCTCCACTTT.